The 14 T cell receptor beta chains below were found in one sample sequenced in a study of cytomegalovirus exposure and HLA in healthy donors. Both 60 Vbeta primers and 13 Jbeta primers went into the PCR. Clones were read by immunoSEQ multiplex PCR, and TCRdb kept only the in-frame ones, dropping some. The table includes some 190,000 clones, more than 60% detected once. Source material: PBMCs. The source is a man between 18 and 29 years old in good health and CMV-seronegative.

The chain uses TRBV29-1 and TRBJ2-2, with TRBD1 as a possible D gene (6 bases). The CDR3 runs 15 residues. Trimming removed 3 bases from V and 2 bases from J, with 13 bases in between. The V gene's germline CDR1 is SQVTM and CDR2 ANQGSEA. The CDR3 protein is CSVDGLGGNTGELFF. In DNA form, the CDR3 reads TGCAGCGTTGACGGGCTAGGGGGTAACACCGGGGAGCTGTTTTTT.

This clone appeared a few times. V gene TRBV4-3 combines with J gene TRBJ1-1; D gene uncertain. The germline V gene has CDR1 LGHNA and CDR2 YSLEER. The CDR3 runs to 15 residues. With 0 bases removed from V and 6 bases from J, the gap between germline ends came to 14 bases. The CDR3 DNA sequence: TGCGCCAGCAGCCAAGACGGTGCGGGTTCCCCTGAAGCTTTCTTT. It specifies CASSQDGAGSPEAFF.

The J gene is TRBJ2-3, the V gene TRBV6-5, with TRBD2 matching 7 bases. Germline-derived CDR1 and CDR2 are MNHEY and SVGAGI. There are 15 residues in the CDR3. J was trimmed by 2 bases and V by 4 bases; bases with no gene match: 6. The CDR3: CASSFLADPTDTQYF. DNA of the CDR3: TGTGCCAGCAGTTTTCTAGCGGACCCCACAGATACGCAGTATTTT.

The chain recombines TRBV6-5 with TRBJ2-7; 9 positions match TRBD1. The ends lost 4 bases at V and 1 base at J; junction bases unmatched: 8. The CDR3 is 16 residues long. Germline-derived CDR1 and CDR2 are MNHEY and SVGAGI. The chain's CDR3 is CASSSPGTGRSYEQYF. CDR3 coding DNA: TGTGCCAGCAGTTCACCCGGGACAGGGAGATCCTACGAGCAGTACTTC.

The chain employs TRBV5-4 and TRBJ1-1, with 8 bases fitting TRBD1. Germline V lookup: CDR1 SGHNT, CDR2 YYREEE (reference sequence). After removal of 4 bases from V and 3 bases from J, the junction contained 11 bases not matched to a gene. This CDR3 spans 16 amino acids. CDR3 sequence: CASSRPGQGRDTEAFF. DNA of the CDR3: TGTGCCAGCAGCCGCCCCGGACAGGGCAGAGACACTGAAGCTTTCTTT.

This chain uses TRBV5-6 with TRBJ1-2; weak D call: TRBD1 (6 bases). CDR1 is SGHDT, CDR2 YYEEEE, per germline. The germline V and J ends were trimmed by 6 bases and 7 bases, with 19 bases remaining between them. CDR3 size: 14 residues. CDR3 DNA sequence: TGTGCCAGCACCTATCAGCGGGGGCGGGGTGGCTACACCTTC. It specifies CASTYQRGRGGYTF.

The CDR3 DNA sequence: TGTGCCAGCAGCACCGGCGGGAGCTCCTACAATGAGCAGTTCTTC. Amino acid sequence: CASSTGGSSYNEQFF. The chain uses TRBV6-5 and TRBJ2-1; 7 bases agree with TRBD2. The junction had 5 bases not matched to a gene; V was cut back by 6 bases and J by 0 bases. The CDR3 contains 15 residues. CDR1 is MNHEY and CDR2 is SVGAGI in the germline V gene.

This clone was counted a few times. Here the CDR3 reads CASSPPLPGLASTDTQYF. The CDR3 bases are TGTGCCAGCAGCCCTCCTCTTCCGGGACTAGCGAGCACAGATACGCAGTATTTT. The rearrangement uses TRBV11-2 and TRBJ2-3, with 10 bases aligning to TRBD2. Germline lookup yields CDR1 SGHAT and CDR2 FQNNGV. The CDR3 runs to 18 residues. The trim removed 5 bases at V and 0 bases at J, leaving 11 bases unmatched.

CDR3 in amino acids: CASSPGTSAQRGQYF. The CDR3 nucleotides are TGTGCCAGCAGCCCGGGGACTAGCGCACAGAGGGGGCAGTACTTC. The V gene is TRBV11-2, the J gene TRBJ2-7; 10 bases fit TRBD2. This CDR3 spans 15 amino acids. Losses at the gene ends were 5 bases for V and 9 bases for J; bases not matched to a gene: 13. CDR1 and CDR2 (germline): SGHAT, FQNNGV. The whole variable domain, remainder taken from reference TRBV11-2 and TRBJ2-7, is EAGVAQSPRYKIIEKRQSVAFWCNPISGHATLYWYQQILGQGPKLLIQFQNNGVVDDSQLPKDRFSAERLKGVDSTLKIQPAKLEDSAVYLCASSPGTSAQRGQYFGPGTRLTVT.

The chain is built from TRBV30 and TRBJ1-1, with 7 bases lining up with TRBD1. The CDR3 sequence is 15 residues long. J gave up 8 bases and V 1 base, and 13 bases lay outside the gene matches. Germline V gene data show CDR1 as GTSNPN and CDR2 as SVGIG (reference sequence). CDR3 amino acids: CAWSGSGTAQPEAFF. The DNA of the CDR3 is TGTGCCTGGAGTGGATCAGGGACAGCACAACCCGAAGCTTTCTTT. Combining the CDR3 with reference TRBV30 and TRBJ1-1 gives the whole variable domain SQTIHQWPATLVQPVGSPLSLECTVEGTSNPNLYWYRQAAGRGLQLLFYSVGIGQISSEVPQNLSASRPQDRQFILSSKKLLLSDSGFYLCAWSGSGTAQPEAFFGQGTRLTVV.

The chain employs TRBV5-6 and TRBJ2-5; TRBD2 might be the D (5 bases). The DNA end is a closer match to TRBJ2-7, so the J assignment may be wrong. The germline gives CDR1 SGHDT, CDR2 YYEEEE. The CDR3 is made up of 14 amino acids. Written as DNA, the CDR3 is TGTGCCAGCAGCTTGTACCCGGGGTCTTACGAGCAGTACTTC. Protein product: CASSLYPGSYEQYF.

The chain carries TRBV6-5 and TRBJ1-5; 7 bases are shared with TRBD1. Per the germline V gene, CDR1 is MNHEY and CDR2 is SVGAGI. The CDR3 runs to 15 residues. The V and J ends lost 6 bases and 0 bases, in that order; junction bases with no gene match: 5. The CDR3 sequence is CASRGQTNSNQPQHF. In nucleotides, the CDR3 is TGTGCCAGCAGGGGACAGACAAATAGCAATCAGCCCCAGCATTTT.

V and J are TRBV5-4 and TRBJ1-1; perhaps TRBD1 as D (6 bases). There are 15 residues in the CDR3. The V end was cut by 3 bases, the J end by 2 bases, with 14 bases between. CDR1 SGHNT and CDR2 YYREEE come from the germline V gene (reference sequence). The CDR3 spells CASSSADSSNTEAFF. The CDR3, as DNA: TGTGCCAGCAGCTCAGCGGACAGCAGTAACACTGAAGCTTTCTTT. Using reference TRBV5-4 and TRBJ1-1 for the parts outside the CDR3, the full variable domain is ETGVTQSPTHLIKTRGQQVTLRCSSQSGHNTVSWYQQALGQGPQFIFQYYREEENGRGNFPPRFSGLQFPNYSSELNVNALELDDSALYLCASSSADSSNTEAFFGQGTRLTVV.

This clone was seen just once. The chain employs TRBV2 and TRBJ2-6, with TRBD2 matching 8 bases. Germline V lookup: CDR1 SNHLY, CDR2 FYNNEI. The V segment lost 6 bases and the J segment 1 base; nucleotides outside the gene matches: 17. This CDR3 comprises 20 residues. The CDR3 spells CASSPRGGSPLFSGANVLTF. Written as DNA, the CDR3 is TGTGCCAGCAGCCCTCGGGGGGGCAGTCCTTTGTTTTCTGGGGCCAACGTCCTGACTTTC.